Sequencing of this TCR beta chain was carried out in a study of human T cells and chemical hapten exposure. With 5 bases removed from V and 0 bases from J, the gap between germline ends came to 14 bases. Germline V lookup: CDR1 MNHEY, CDR2 SVGAGI. This CDR3 is built from 16 residues. The time point is: pre-sensitization, week 0. Treatment indicated: therapeutic diphenylcyclopropenone sensitization with weekly scalp DPC. The study's library attached unique molecular identifiers to single cDNA molecules. TCRdb ran MiXCR on the RACE reads and lists one entry per CDR3 protein. Of over 300,000 distinct CDR3 sequences detected, 4.5% to 6% appear once; the ten largest clones hold roughly 2.6%. This clonotype has a count of ten or more.

The source of this sequence is a woman in her fifties or sixties with alopecia areata. Some clones in this sample may be carry-over from other donors' samples. The chain has TRBV6-5 and TRBJ2-1, with no clear D. The material was whole blood, obtained in connection with sensitization to the hapten diphenylcyclopropenone (DPC). CDR3 sequence reads: CASSPLGVNSYNEQFF. The CDR3 DNA is TGTGCCAGCAGTCCCCTTGGGGTCAACTCCTACAATGAGCAGTTCTTC.